These 21 T cell receptor beta chains share one sample of origin, sequenced in a study of blood T cells in healthy people across ages. With a J-beta primer mix and a sample-barcoded 5' primer, a second PCR ran about 7 to 11 cycles. TCRdb reprocessed the 5' RACE reads with MiXCR, giving one entry per CDR3 protein. Of about 800,000 distinct CDR3 sequences in the sample, around 25% were seen once. This same sample was also part of a study on T cells of mothers and their children.

Input material: blood. The receptors were sampled from a boy between 5 and 17 years old in good health.

The genes are TRBV7-6 and TRBJ2-5; 8 nucleotides line up with TRBD2. The end of the DNA aligns better with TRBJ2-1, so the J call may be wrong. CDR1 is SGHVS, CDR2 FNYEAQ, per germline. There are 16 residues in the CDR3. The CDR3 is CASSPSAGGTYNEQFF. CDR3 DNA: TGTGCCAGCAGCCCGTCGGCGGGGGGCACCTACAATGAGCAGTTCTTC.

The J gene is TRBJ2-5, the V gene TRBV2; D ambiguous. The V end lost 6 bases, the J end lost 4 bases, and 18 bases lay between the germline ends. Germline CDR1 and CDR2: SNHLY and FYNNEI. This CDR3 is built from 15 residues. CDR3 protein: CASSSQRSLVETQYF. DNA for the CDR3: TGTGCCAGCAGCAGCCAAAGGAGTCTGGTAGAGACCCAGTACTTC.

The V gene is TRBV7-2, the J gene TRBJ2-1; D is perhaps TRBD1 or TRBD2 (5 bases each). The CDR3 has 13 amino acids. Germline V gene lookup returns CDR1 SGHTA and CDR2 FQGNSA. Trimming cost V 4 bases and J 7 bases, with 11 bases left between them. The CDR3 sequence: CASSSGTPNEQFF. The CDR3 region has the DNA TGTGCCAGCAGCTCCGGGACCCCGAATGAGCAGTTCTTC. The variable domain in full, completed from reference TRBV7-2 and TRBJ2-1, reads GAGVSQSPSNKVTEKGKDVELRCDPISGHTALYWYRQSLGQGLEFLIYFQGNSAPDKSGLPSDRFSAERTGGSVSTLTIQRTQQEDSAVYLCASSSGTPNEQFFGPGTRLTVL.

The chain combines TRBV4-1 with TRBJ2-3; 7 positions match TRBD1. Germline CDR1 and CDR2: MGHRA and YSYEKL. Trimming at V came to 3 bases and at J to 5 bases, leaving 11 bases not matched to a gene. The CDR3 is 16 amino acids. The DNA of the CDR3 is TGCGCCAGCAGCCATGAACAGGGGCCCGTTCGAGATACGCAGTATTTT. This gives the protein CASSHEQGPVRDTQYF.

This clonotype has more than one count but fewer than ten. The J gene is TRBJ2-1, the V gene TRBV20-1; 7 bases align to TRBD2. The V and J ends lost 6 bases and 4 bases, in that order; junction bases with no gene match: 12. The CDR3 has 15 residues. Germline V gives CDR1 DFQATT, CDR2 SNEGSKA (reference sequence). The CDR3 loop is CSAQTGSGEYNEQFF. The CDR3 bases are TGCAGTGCACAGACGGGGAGCGGGGAGTACAATGAGCAGTTCTTC.

This clonotype has only a few counts. The V and J genes are TRBV28 and TRBJ1-6, with 7 nucleotides matching TRBD1. CDR1 MDHEN and CDR2 SYDVKM come from the germline V gene. This CDR3 contains 15 residues. The trim removed 3 bases at V and 6 bases at J, leaving 5 bases unmatched. The CDR3 sequence is CASSFGDRSNSPLHF. Here the CDR3 DNA reads TGTGCCAGCAGTTTTGGGGACAGAAGTAATTCACCCCTCCACTTT.

This clonotype has just a few counts. This chain links TRBV9 with TRBJ2-7, with 7 nucleotides matching TRBD2. Germline CDR1 reads SGDLS; CDR2 reads YYNGEE. The length of the CDR3 is 15 residues. Unmatched junction bases numbered 12, after V lost 4 bases and J lost 5 bases. The CDR3 sequence: CASSILAAEVNEQYF. The CDR3 DNA reads as TGTGCCAGCAGCATCCTAGCGGCGGAGGTAAACGAGCAGTACTTC.

This clonotype has only a few counts. The CDR3 spells CASSYRGYSYEQYF. The DNA of the CDR3 is TGTGCCAGCAGTTACAGGGGTTACTCCTACGAGCAGTACTTC. The rearrangement links TRBV6-2 or TRBV6-3 to TRBJ2-1; D possibly corresponds to TRBD1 (5 bases). The J call could be wrong; TRBJ2-7 is a better fit for the DNA end. The CDR3 spans 14 residues. CDR1 and CDR2 from the germline V gene are MNHEY and SVGEGT.

In its sample, this clonotype was seen a few times. The chain carries TRBV7-2 and TRBJ2-6; no firm D call. The CDR3 contains 12 residues. Germline CDR1 SGHTA, CDR2 FQGNSA. Deletions cut 0 bases from V and 13 bases from J, with 7 bases between. The CDR3 spells CASSLAVGVLTF. In DNA, the CDR3 is TGTGCCAGCAGCTTAGCGGTGGGGGTCCTGACTTTC.

This clonotype was seen just once. The chain joins TRBV7-2 to TRBJ1-4, with TRBD1 matching over 10 bases. V gave up 5 bases and J gave up 6 bases; unmatched junction bases: 6. The CDR3 has 15 residues. From germline, CDR1 is SGHTA and CDR2 FQGNSA. CDR3 region: CASSPGTGDHEKLFF. The CDR3 nucleotides are TGTGCCAGCAGCCCTGGGACAGGGGACCATGAAAAACTGTTTTTT.

V gene TRBV25-1 combines with J gene TRBJ2-5; 10 bases fit TRBD1. With the DNA end fitting TRBJ2-7 better, the J assignment may be wrong. The CDR3 contains 14 residues. Germline V gene data show CDR1 as MGHDK and CDR2 as SYGVNS. The chain's CDR3 is CASSPRQGAGEQYF. CDR3 bases: TGTGCCAGCAGTCCTCGACAGGGGGCCGGCGAGCAGTACTTC.

This chain connects TRBV5-1 to TRBJ2-7; 8 bases match TRBD1. The ends lost 3 bases at V and 5 bases at J; junction bases unmatched: 4. This CDR3 region has 13 residues. CDR1 and CDR2 from the germline V gene are SGHRS and YFSETQ. The CDR3 DNA follows: TGCGCCAGCAGCTGGGACAGGAGCCACGAGCAGTACTTC. Protein sequence: CASSWDRSHEQYF.

The genes are TRBV28 and TRBJ2-7; D gene uncertain. Deletions cut 4 bases from V and 2 bases from J, with 15 bases between. Per germline, CDR1 MDHEN and CDR2 SYDVKM. CDR3 length: 15 amino acids. CDR3 coding DNA: TGTGCCAGCAGTTCTCCGGGCAGGTGGACCTACGAGCAGTACTTC. Amino acids: CASSSPGRWTYEQYF.

The chain links TRBV28 to TRBJ1-5; 9 nucleotides agree with TRBD1. CDR3 length: 14 residues. V shed 5 bases, J shed 3 bases, and the junction held 2 bases outside the gene matches. Per the germline V gene, CDR1 is MDHEN and CDR2 is SYDVKM. CDR3 protein: CASSDRGANQPQHF. CDR3 sequence (DNA): TGTGCCAGCAGTGACAGGGGGGCCAATCAGCCCCAGCATTTT.

This chain joins TRBV9 and TRBJ1-5, with D maybe TRBD1 (5 bases). CDR3 length: 14 amino acids. Germline CDR1 and CDR2: SGDLS and YYNGEE. Between the trimmed V and J ends, which lost 7 bases and 6 bases, there was a span of 17 bases. The CDR3 loop is CASSAGGRGQPQHF. CDR3 coding DNA: TGTGCCAGCTCGGCGGGGGGTAGGGGTCAGCCCCAGCATTTT.

This clonotype has a handful of counts. The rearrangement links TRBV6-2 or TRBV6-3 to TRBJ2-5; tentative D call: TRBD2 (5 bases). The J call may not be correct, given that the DNA end is closer to TRBJ2-7. The CDR3 is 15 residues long. The germline V gene encodes CDR1 MNHEY and CDR2 SVGEGT. CDR3 loop: CASSTRASFSYEQYF. The CDR3 nucleotides are TGTGCCAGCAGTACTAGGGCGAGTTTCTCCTACGAGCAGTACTTC.

A few counts support this clonotype. The rearrangement uses TRBV7-2 and TRBJ2-3; no clear D. V shed 1 base and J shed 8 bases, with 19 bases lying between them. CDR3 length: 16 amino acids. Germline-derived CDR1 and CDR2 are SGHTA and FQGNSA. In nucleotides, the CDR3 is TGTGCCAGCAGCTTAGGGCCACGGACCACCGATGGTACGCAGTATTTT. This encodes CASSLGPRTTDGTQYF.

The count of this clonotype is one. This sequence joins TRBV28 and TRBJ2-1, with 7 bases identical to TRBD2. J gave up 8 bases and V 3 bases, and 4 bases lay outside the gene matches. This CDR3 spans 13 amino acids. Germline CDR1 and CDR2: MDHEN and SYDVKM. CDR3 residues: CASSFTGGYEQFF. As DNA, the CDR3 is TGTGCCAGCAGTTTCACGGGAGGCTATGAGCAGTTCTTC.

The chain is built from TRBV6-1 and TRBJ2-2; D gene uncertain. The CDR3 is 15 residues long. Trimming shortened V by 7 bases and J by 2 bases, and 14 bases separated the two germline ends. Germline V CDR1 and CDR2: MNHNS, SASEGT. In nucleotides, the CDR3 is TGTGCCAGCAACGGGCGCCTCCTTAACACCGGGGAGCTGTTTTTT. Residues: CASNGRLLNTGELFF.

This clonotype was found a few times. The J gene is TRBJ2-1, the V gene TRBV6-1; TRBD1 matches at 8 bases. V lost 6 bases to trimming and J lost 4 bases; unmatched junction nucleotides: 17. This CDR3 contains 18 residues. CDR1 and CDR2 from the germline V gene are MNHNS and SASEGT. DNA of the CDR3: TGTGCCAGCAGGGGCCTTGTTCTGACAGGGGCTAATTACAATGAGCAGTTCTTC. It specifies CASRGLVLTGANYNEQFF.

CDR3 amino acids: CSAPTRGGETQYF. The CDR3 nucleotides are TGCAGTGCCCCTACTAGAGGAGGAGAGACCCAGTACTTC. The chain joins TRBV20-1 to TRBJ2-5; tentative D call: TRBD2 (5 bases). Trimming stripped 6 bases from V and 4 bases from J, with 15 bases between. In germline, CDR1 is DFQATT, CDR2 SNEGSKA (reference sequence). This CDR3 spans 13 amino acids.